This note documents a single TCR beta chain sequence. Its antigen remains unknown. The repertoire was sequenced with immunoSEQ multiplex PCR; TCRdb's copy has only in-frame clones and lacks some. This sample has roughly 97,000 clones; about 89% occur once, and the top ten carry about 19%. Trimming at V came to 5 bases and at J to 5 bases, leaving 6 bases not matched to a gene. The CDR3 totals 14 residues. Germline V gives CDR1 SGHDT, CDR2 YYEEEE. This specimen belongs to a study of T cell responses to AZD1222 COVID-19 vaccine. Findings and caveats of the study: Most donors were white British and more were female, and clonal diversity was possibly underestimated. Spike-wide coverage was observed for vaccine-associated CD4 TCRs, with dominant responses at 160-218 and 743-854.

The clonotype was recovered from an adult in good health. The chain recombines TRBV5-6 with TRBJ1-1; the match to TRBD1 covers 10 bases. Source: peripheral blood, taken on day 0 of AZD1222 vaccination. CDR3 loop: CASRWGTGVTEAFF. CDR3 sequence (DNA): TGTGCCAGCAGGTGGGGGACAGGGGTGACTGAAGCTTTCTTT.